These 24 T cell receptor beta chains share one sample of origin, sequenced in a study of cytomegalovirus exposure and HLA in healthy donors. The PCR was carried out with 60 Vbeta primers and 13 Jbeta primers. Data came from immunoSEQ multiplex PCR; TCRdb stores just in-frame clones and leaves some out. The sample holds roughly 180,000 clones, around 80% seen once. The sample comprised PBMCs. The receptors were sampled from a woman younger than 35 in good health and CMV-seropositive.

The J gene is TRBJ1-5, the V gene TRBV9; 9 bases are shared with TRBD1. CDR1 is SGDLS and CDR2 is YYNGEE in the germline V gene. The CDR3 has 14 amino acids. Losses at the gene ends were 3 bases for V and 9 bases for J; bases not matched to a gene: 7. The CDR3 DNA is TGTGCCAGCAGCGCCTCGGGACAGGGTTGGCCCCAGCATTTT. Its translation is CASSASGQGWPQHF. The variable domain in full, with the rest retrieved from reference TRBV9 and TRBJ1-5, is DSGVTQTPKHLITATGQRVTLRCSPRSGDLSVYWYQQSLDQGLQFLIQYYNGEERAKGNILERFSAQQFPDLHSELNLSSLELGDSALYFCASSASGQGWPQHFGDGTRLSIL.

This clone was picked up one time. The J gene is TRBJ1-5, the V gene TRBV19; TRBD1 matches 7 bases. The germline gives CDR1 LNHDA, CDR2 SQIVND (reference sequence). Trimming cost V 6 bases and J 4 bases; bases outside gene matches: 6. The CDR3 loop spans 14 amino acids. The CDR3: CASRQGTPNQPQHF. The CDR3 DNA follows: TGTGCCAGTAGACAGGGGACACCGAATCAGCCCCAGCATTTT.

The chain links TRBV9 to TRBJ2-7; 9 bases map to TRBD1. The ends lost 0 bases at V and 2 bases at J; junction bases unmatched: 12. The CDR3 extends over 18 amino acids. Germline CDR1 and CDR2: SGDLS and YYNGEE. The CDR3 nucleotides are TGTGCCAGCAGCGTAGCCTCCACACCGGGACAGGGAACCTACGAGCAGTACTTC. This translates into CASSVASTPGQGTYEQYF.

The chain joins TRBV6-1 to TRBJ1-2; D is possibly TRBD1 (6 bases). The germline gives CDR1 MNHNS, CDR2 SASEGT. V was clipped by 7 bases and J by 6 bases, with 6 bases between them. The CDR3 extends over 10 amino acids. The CDR3 nucleotides read TGTGCCAGCAACAGGGATGGCTACACCTTC. Translated, it gives CASNRDGYTF.

This chain uses TRBV28 with TRBJ2-7, with D possibly being TRBD1 (5 bases). V was clipped by 0 bases and J by 6 bases, with 6 bases between them. The length of the CDR3 is 12 residues. Germline V gene lookup returns CDR1 MDHEN and CDR2 SYDVKM. CDR3 protein: CASSLWDTEQYF. CDR3 bases: TGTGCCAGCAGTTTATGGGACACCGAGCAGTACTTC.

J is TRBJ2-7 and V is TRBV6-1, with 8 bases aligning to TRBD1. Germline lookup yields CDR1 MNHNS and CDR2 SASEGT. The ends lost 4 bases at V and 0 bases at J; junction bases unmatched: 8. The CDR3 runs 16 residues. CDR3 residues: CASSVRTGWVSYEQYF. Here the CDR3 DNA reads TGTGCCAGCAGTGTTCGGACAGGGTGGGTCTCCTACGAGCAGTACTTC.

This chain uses TRBV29-1 with TRBJ2-5; tentatively, D is TRBD2 (6 bases). Germline CDR1 and CDR2: SQVTM and ANQGSEA. The V and J ends lost 7 bases and 6 bases respectively, with 21 bases between them. The length of the CDR3 is 14 residues. Here the CDR3 DNA reads TGCAGCGCCCCTATTGGGGGTGCGGGAAAGACCCAGTACTTC. Its translation is CSAPIGGAGKTQYF.

V usage is TRBV6-1 and J usage is TRBJ2-7; 9 bases align to TRBD1. Losses at the gene ends were 9 bases for V and 3 bases for J; bases not matched to a gene: 12. In germline, CDR1 is MNHNS, CDR2 SASEGT. This CDR3 contains 15 residues. This CDR3 reads CASIYPDRGGYEQYF. DNA for the CDR3: TGTGCCAGTATTTACCCGGACAGGGGAGGCTACGAGCAGTACTTC.

The chain couples TRBV9 to TRBJ2-1, with D possibly TRBD2 on 5 matching bases. The CDR3 loop spans 13 amino acids. The germline gives CDR1 SGDLS, CDR2 YYNGEE. V was clipped by 0 bases and J by 9 bases, with 10 bases between them. The CDR3 reads CASSVDGGSEQFF. CDR3 bases: TGTGCCAGCAGCGTAGATGGAGGCTCTGAGCAGTTCTTC.

This clone was observed a single time. CDR3 sequence: CAWSAGRVDSPLHF. In nucleotides, the CDR3 is TGTGCCTGGAGCGCCGGCAGGGTGGATTCACCCCTCCACTTT. J is TRBJ1-6 and V is TRBV30; a possible D gene is TRBD1 (5 bases). V lost 3 bases, J lost 8 bases, and 14 bases lay in between. This CDR3 is 14 amino acids long. Germline lookup yields CDR1 GTSNPN and CDR2 SVGIG (reference sequence).

To note about this clone: Other DNA sequences from this sample encode an identical CDR3 as well. The CDR3: CASQGSYNSPLHF. DNA of the CDR3: TGTGCCAGCCAGGGCTCCTATAATTCACCCCTCCACTTT. The J gene is TRBJ1-6, the V gene TRBV2, with D maybe TRBD1 (5 bases). Per the germline V gene, CDR1 is SNHLY and CDR2 is FYNNEI. V gave up 8 bases and J gave up 0 bases, with 5 bases separating them. The length of the CDR3 is 13 residues.

The rearrangement joins TRBV27 to TRBJ2-5, with 14 bases aligning to TRBD2. V shed 4 bases, J shed 10 bases, and the junction held 11 bases outside the gene matches. Looked up from germline, CDR1 is MNHEY and CDR2 is SMNVEV (reference sequence). The CDR3 runs 16 residues. Here the CDR3 DNA reads TGTGCCAGCAGTTCACGACGGACTAGCGGGGGGTTTAGCCAGTACTTC. Translation gives CASSSRRTSGGFSQYF.

The rearrangement joins TRBV6-1 to TRBJ2-1; 10 bases fit TRBD2. Germline CDR1 and CDR2: MNHNS and SASEGT. The CDR3 runs to 15 residues. V shed 5 bases and J 3 bases; nucleotides not matched to a gene: 4. The CDR3 nucleotides read TGTGCCAGCAGTCTAGCGGGGGCCGTCTACAATGAGCAGTTCTTC. Its protein product is CASSLAGAVYNEQFF.

The J gene is TRBJ2-3, the V gene TRBV7-3; TRBD2 matches 8 bases. This CDR3 contains 15 residues. From germline, CDR1 is SGHTA and CDR2 FQGTGA. The V gene end was trimmed by 5 bases and the J gene end by 5 bases; junction bases not matched to a gene: 9. CDR3 DNA: TGTGCCAGCAGCCAAATCGGGGGGGCCAAAGATACGCAGTATTTT. Encoded protein: CASSQIGGAKDTQYF.

The chain links TRBV10-1 to TRBJ2-7; 12 bases fit TRBD2. Unmatched junction bases numbered 4, after V lost 5 bases and J lost 2 bases. This CDR3 is 15 amino acids long. Germline V CDR1 and CDR2: WNHNN, SYGVQD (reference sequence). The CDR3 bases are TGCGCCAGCAGTCAACTAGCGGGGGGACCCTACGAGCAGTACTTC. Its translation is CASSQLAGGPYEQYF.

The gene calls are TRBV5-6 and TRBJ1-1; D might be TRBD1 (5 bases). V was pared by 1 base and J by 7 bases, with 11 bases between. Germline assignment: CDR1 SGHDT and CDR2 YYEEEE. The CDR3 spans 13 residues. The CDR3 sequence is CASSLFGGGEAFF. In nucleotides, the CDR3 is TGTGCCAGCAGCTTGTTCGGCGGGGGTGAAGCTTTCTTT.

The chain uses TRBV6-5 and TRBJ1-5; D unresolved. This CDR3 has 14 residues. Germline assignment: CDR1 MNHEY and CDR2 SVGAGI. The V end lost 4 bases, the J end lost 1 base, and 8 bases lay between the germline ends. In nucleotides, the CDR3 is TGTGCCAGCAGTTCTGACTCGAGCAATCAGCCCCAGCATTTT. Its translation: CASSSDSSNQPQHF.

V is TRBV2 and J is TRBJ1-2; tentatively, D is TRBD1 (6 bases). This CDR3 is 14 amino acids long. V was cut by 7 bases and J by 8 bases, with 20 bases left in between. Germline CDR1 SNHLY, CDR2 FYNNEI. The CDR3 spells CASKIMGAGGGYTF. The CDR3 nucleotides read TGTGCCAGCAAAATCATGGGGGCAGGAGGCGGCTACACCTTC.

This clone was seen only a few times. The chain uses TRBV6-6 and TRBJ2-2; 7 nucleotides agree with TRBD1. This CDR3 is built from 14 residues. V lost 7 bases to trimming and J lost 5 bases; unmatched junction nucleotides: 7. Germline CDR1 and CDR2: MNHNY and SVGAGI (reference sequence). CDR3 in amino acids: CASNQAGGTGELFF. Written as DNA, the CDR3 is TGTGCCAGCAACCAAGCAGGGGGTACCGGGGAGCTGTTTTTT.

The chain joins TRBV6-5 to TRBJ1-1; no reliable D call. CDR1 MNHEY and CDR2 SVGAGI come from the germline V gene. V lost 2 bases and J 0 bases, leaving 7 bases between the germline ends. The CDR3 totals 14 residues. The CDR3 DNA reads TGTGCCAGCAGTTACGAACGGTTGAACACTGAAGCTTTCTTT. Its protein is CASSYERLNTEAFF.

V and J are TRBV6-5 and TRBJ1-1, with D possibly matching TRBD1 (6 bases). The germline gives CDR1 MNHEY, CDR2 SVGAGI. The V and J ends lost 8 bases and 6 bases respectively, with 13 bases between them. The CDR3 runs 12 residues. The CDR3 nucleotides read TGTGCCAGCGGGGGCGTGCAGGCTGAAGCTTTCTTT. It translates to CASGGVQAEAFF.

This chain links TRBV11-3 with TRBJ1-5; TRBD1 matches at 8 bases. This CDR3 comprises 16 residues. Germline loops: CDR1 SGHNT, CDR2 YENEEA. With V trimmed by 4 bases and J by 7 bases, 12 bases remained unmatched. The CDR3 protein is CASSSRLTGVGQPQHF. Written as DNA, the CDR3 is TGTGCCAGCAGCTCTAGGTTGACAGGGGTTGGGCAGCCCCAGCATTTT.

CDR3 nucleotide sequence: TGTGCCAGCAGCGTAGTGGGACAGCCCTATGGCTACACCTTC. This encodes CASSVVGQPYGYTF. This chain links TRBV9 with TRBJ1-2; 7 bases line up with TRBD1. The germline V gene has CDR1 SGDLS and CDR2 YYNGEE. CDR3 length equals 14 residues. Germline trimming cut 0 bases from V and 4 bases from J; bases unmatched to any gene: 3. Full variable domain (rest looked up from reference TRBV9 and TRBJ1-2): DSGVTQTPKHLITATGQRVTLRCSPRSGDLSVYWYQQSLDQGLQFLIQYYNGEERAKGNILERFSAQQFPDLHSELNLSSLELGDSALYFCASSVVGQPYGYTFGSGTRLTVV.

This clone was seen only a few times. CDR3 nucleotide sequence: TGTGCCAGTAGTAGCTCCGGGACTAGCGGGGCCGATACGCAGTATTTT. The encoded protein is CASSSSGTSGADTQYF. The V gene is TRBV19, the J gene TRBJ2-3; 13 positions match TRBD2. The germline V gene has CDR1 LNHDA and CDR2 SQIVND (reference sequence). J gave up 6 bases and V 4 bases, and 7 bases lay outside the gene matches. The CDR3 runs to 16 residues.